The next 10 T cell receptor beta chains were all read from a single sample in a study of metastatic and nonmetastatic thyroid tumors. Each patient went into thyroid surgery without having received any treatment. TCRdb re-called clones from the PCR reads using MiXCR. The data contain tens of thousands of clones, approximately 10% of them singletons. Sequenced: blood. Receptors were obtained from a female donor with papillary thyroid cancer or a benign thyroid nodule (not recorded which). Some clones in this sample may be carry-over from other donors' samples.

V usage is TRBV6-2 or TRBV6-3 and J usage is TRBJ2-1, with D possibly being TRBD1 (6 bases). In germline, CDR1 is MNHEY, CDR2 SVGEGT. This CDR3 is built from 13 residues. Trimming removed 4 bases from V and 13 bases from J, with 17 bases in between. The CDR3 spells CASSSHGGETQFF. The CDR3 DNA reads TGTGCCAGCAGTTCGCATGGGGGCGAGACCCAGTTCTTC.

This clone was detected ten times or more. V usage is TRBV30 and J usage is TRBJ2-7, with D possibly being TRBD1 (7 bases). This CDR3 comprises 15 residues. V lost 4 bases and J lost 4, with 20 bases in between. The V gene's germline CDR1 is GTSNPN and CDR2 SVGIG (reference sequence). The CDR3 DNA follows: TGTGCCTGGAACCGCGGCGGAGGGGGCGCTTACGAGCAGTACTTC. Its protein is CAWNRGGGGAYEQYF.

This clone has ten or more counts. This chain links TRBV12-3 or TRBV12-4 with TRBJ2-1; 16 nucleotides match TRBD2. The CDR3 loop spans 17 amino acids. With 7 bases clipped from V and 0 bases from J, the junction kept 3 bases outside the gene matches. CDR3 in DNA: TGTGCCAGCAAGGGACTAGCGGGGGGGAGCTCCTACAATGAGCAGTTCTTC. Protein product: CASKGLAGGSSYNEQFF.

Comments on this clone: This clone may be a read error of a much larger clone one base away. This specimen includes other DNA sequences encoding the same CDR3. The V gene is TRBV7-2, the J gene TRBJ1-1; D is undetermined. CDR3 length equals 12 residues. Germline-derived CDR1 and CDR2 are SGHTA and FQGNSA. The chain's CDR3 is CASSLEYTEAFF. The CDR3 nucleotides are TGTGCCAGCAGCCTAGAGTACACCGAAGCTTTCTTT.

This clone was observed many times. The V gene is TRBV6-1, the J gene TRBJ2-3; D ambiguous. This CDR3 has 16 residues. Germline V gene sequence: CDR1 MNHNS, CDR2 SASEGT. Trimming pared 5 bases from V and 0 bases from J, leaving 15 bases between. CDR3 DNA sequence: TGTGCCAGCAGTCCTTCCACAACCCTTAGCACAGATACGCAGTATTTT. Translating it yields CASSPSTTLSTDTQYF.

This clone was counted at least ten times. The chain carries TRBV7-2 and TRBJ1-1; 8 bases fit TRBD1. J was trimmed by 5 bases and V by 5 bases; bases with no gene match: 4. This CDR3 has 13 amino acids. CDR1 and CDR2 from the germline V gene are SGHTA and FQGNSA. The CDR3 sequence: CASSRQGLTEAFF. The CDR3 nucleotides are TGTGCCAGCAGCCGACAGGGGCTTACTGAAGCTTTCTTT.

In its sample, this clone was seen many times. CDR3 coding DNA: TGTGCCACCAGTGCAATAGAGACTAGAGTCAATGAGCAGTTCTTC. Residues: CATSAIETRVNEQFF. The genes are TRBV24-1 and TRBJ2-1; a possible D gene is TRBD2 (6 bases). Germline V gene data show CDR1 as KGHDR and CDR2 as SFDVKD. Deletions cut 5 bases from V and 6 bases from J, with 16 bases between. The CDR3 sequence is 15 residues long.

The chain couples TRBV6-5 to TRBJ2-7; no definite D call. The CDR3 is 14 amino acids. V lost 2 bases and J 1 base, leaving 9 bases between the germline ends. Per germline, CDR1 MNHEY and CDR2 SVGAGI. CDR3 region: CASSYHQASYEQYF. CDR3 nucleotide sequence: TGTGCCAGCAGTTACCACCAGGCTTCCTACGAGCAGTACTTC.

The CDR3 DNA reads TGTGCCAGCAGGACAGGGTACGAGCAGTACTTC. Translation: CASRTGYEQYF. V usage is TRBV6-1 and J usage is TRBJ2-5; 7 bases agree with TRBD1. The end of the DNA fits TRBJ2-7 better, so the J call may be wrong. The germline V gene encodes CDR1 MNHNS and CDR2 SASEGT. The CDR3 extends over 11 amino acids.

This clone was recorded many times. The gene calls are TRBV11-2 and TRBJ2-7; D uncertain. Germline V gives CDR1 SGHAT, CDR2 FQNNGV. The CDR3 sequence is 16 residues long. Deletions cut 5 bases from V and 4 bases from J, with 21 bases between. The DNA of the CDR3 is TGTGCCAGCAGCCTATGGTCCGGCTTTAAAACGTACGAGCAGTACTTC. Residues: CASSLWSGFKTYEQYF.